This is a list of T cell receptor beta chains from one sample in a study of blood T cell repertoires in COVID-19. TCRdb keeps only in-frame clones here, not all; method: immunoSEQ multiplex PCR. The sample carries 380,000 or so clones, 65% to 90% recorded once. Source material: peripheral blood. The receptors come from a woman aged 60-70 years with COVID-19, enrolled during active disease. Each CDR3 is given with its conserved first and last residue. A D gene is named only where the DNA matches it firmly. Some rows mark clone size as missing; the rest say once, few, many or name a class of expanded clone.

V gene	D gene	clone size	J gene	CDR3 DNA	CDR3 protein
TRBV6-1	TRBD1	NA	TRBJ2-7	TGTGCCAGCAGTGAACTCGGACAGGGACCCTACGAGCAGTACTTC	CASSELGQGPYEQYF
TRBV7-3	NA	many	TRBJ2-1	TGTGCCAGCAGCTTAATGCCCGCCTCTAGGCGTCTAAATGAGCAGTTCTTC	CASSLMPASRRLNEQFF
TRBV12-5	NA	NA	TRBJ2-3	TGTGCTAGTGGTTCGTTGAGGCCAGGGACTAGCACAGATACGCAGTATTTT	CASGSLRPGTSTDTQYF
TRBV6-1	NA	NA	TRBJ1-1	TGTGCCAGCAGTGAAAGGGGAAACCAGGATGAAGCTTTCTTT	CASSERGNQDEAFF
TRBV5-4	TRBD2	NA	TRBJ2-2	TGTGCCAGCAGCCGGGGGGCTAGCGGGGGACCCGACACCGGGGAGCTGTTTTTT	CASSRGASGGPDTGELFF
TRBV30	TRBD2	NA	TRBJ2-5	TGTGCCTGGAGTGAGCAGCGGGGGGCTGTTAAAGAGACCCAGTACTTC	CAWSEQRGAVKETQYF
TRBV14	NA	NA	TRBJ1-2	TGTGCCAGCAGCCACGCCCGGGACTCCCAAACCGGATGGAGCTTAGCTAACTATGGCTACACCTTC	CASSHARDSQTGWSLANYGYTF
TRBV27	TRBD1	once	TRBJ1-2	TGTGCCAGCAGTTTATGGGCCTCGGGACAGACAACCTATGGCTACACCTTC	CASSLWASGQTTYGYTF
TRBV5-1	NA	once	TRBJ2-7	TGCGCCAGCACCCTCGGGACACAAGCTTTATACGAGCAGTACTTC	CASTLGTQALYEQYF
TRBV5-6	NA	NA	TRBJ2-4	TGTGCCAGCAGCTTGAACTCCTACGTCAACATTCAGTACTTC	CASSLNSYVNIQYF
TRBV19	NA	NA	TRBJ2-2	TGTGCCAGTAAGCCCGTGAACACCGGGGAGCTGTTTTTT	CASKPVNTGELFF
TRBV6-6	NA	NA	TRBJ1-2	TGTGCCAGCAGCCCCTCGGGAGCATATGGCTACACCTTC	CASSPSGAYGYTF
TRBV5-4	NA	NA	TRBJ1-1	TGTGCCAGCAGGGTAGGGGGTAAGGACACTGAAGCTTTCTTT	CASRVGGKDTEAFF
TRBV3-1/TRBV3-2	TRBD1	NA	TRBJ1-3	TGTGCCAGCAGCCATGACCGGGACAGGCGGTCTGGAAACACCATATATTTT	CASSHDRDRRSGNTIYF
TRBV16	NA	NA	TRBJ1-2	TGTGCCAGCAGCCGGAGCAGGGAAGGAGGCTACACCTTC	CASSRSREGGYTF
TRBV5-4	NA	NA	TRBJ1-6	TGTGCCAGCAGCTTGGACACCCATTCACCCCTCCACTTT	CASSLDTHSPLHF
TRBV18	NA	NA	TRBJ1-3	TGTGCCAGCTCAACCCTCCCCAACTCAAGCTCTGGAAACACCATATATTTT	CASSTLPNSSSGNTIYF
TRBV21-1	NA	once	TRBJ2-3	TGTGCCAGCAGCAAATGTGTCCATAGCACAGATACGCAGTATTTT	CASSKCVHSTDTQYF
TRBV12-5	TRBD1	NA	TRBJ2-3	TGTGCTAGTGGCCCGAGGGGGCGCACAGATACGCAGTATTTT	CASGPRGRTDTQYF
TRBV11-3	TRBD2	once	TRBJ2-3	TGTGCCAGCAGCGGGGGGGGTATGGCTACGGATACGCAGTATTTT	CASSGGGMATDTQYF
TRBV3-1/TRBV3-2	TRBD1	NA	TRBJ1-6	TGTGCCAGCAGCTCGGACAGGGCCCAGTCACCCCTCCACTTT	CASSSDRAQSPLHF
TRBV7-3	TRBD2	NA	TRBJ2-3	TGTGCCAGCAGCTTAATGGGCGGGACTAGCATGATGGATACGCAGTATTTT	CASSLMGGTSMMDTQYF
TRBV27	NA	once	TRBJ1-1	TGTGCCAGCAGTCAAGACAGGAACACTGAAGCTTTCTTT	CASSQDRNTEAFF